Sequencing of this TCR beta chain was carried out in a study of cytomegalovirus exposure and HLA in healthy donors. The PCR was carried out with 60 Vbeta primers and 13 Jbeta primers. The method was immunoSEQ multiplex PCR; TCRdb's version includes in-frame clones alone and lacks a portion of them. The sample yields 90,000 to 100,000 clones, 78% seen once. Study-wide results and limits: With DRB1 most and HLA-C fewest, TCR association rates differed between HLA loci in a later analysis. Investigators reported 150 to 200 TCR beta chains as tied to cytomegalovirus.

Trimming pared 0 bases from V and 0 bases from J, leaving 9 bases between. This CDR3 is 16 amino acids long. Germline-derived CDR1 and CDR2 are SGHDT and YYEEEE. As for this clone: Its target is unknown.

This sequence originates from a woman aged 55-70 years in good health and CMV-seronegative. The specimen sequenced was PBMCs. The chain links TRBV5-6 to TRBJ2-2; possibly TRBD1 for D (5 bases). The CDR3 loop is CASSLAGRANTGELFF. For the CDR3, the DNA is TGTGCCAGCAGCTTGGCTGGCAGGGCGAACACCGGGGAGCTGTTTTTT.